What follows describes a single TCR beta chain. 60 Vbeta and 13 Jbeta primers were used in PCR. Here immunoSEQ multiplex PCR was the method, and the copy in TCRdb shows in-frame clones only, minus some. The sample has about 130,000 clones; approximately 71% are singletons. This entry comes from a study of cytomegalovirus exposure and HLA in healthy donors. V lost 3 bases to trimming and J lost 5 bases; unmatched junction nucleotides: 16. The CDR3 sequence is 18 residues long. Germline V lookup: CDR1 SGHDN, CDR2 FVKESK. Source material: PBMCs. The rearrangement links TRBV14 to TRBJ2-7; 10 positions agree with TRBD1. This clonotype was obtained from a woman aged 45 to 65 in good health and CMV-seronegative. This CDR3 reads CASSQYPGQGPMFNEQYF. The CDR3 bases are TGTGCCAGCAGCCAGTACCCGGGACAGGGGCCTATGTTCAACGAGCAGTACTTC.